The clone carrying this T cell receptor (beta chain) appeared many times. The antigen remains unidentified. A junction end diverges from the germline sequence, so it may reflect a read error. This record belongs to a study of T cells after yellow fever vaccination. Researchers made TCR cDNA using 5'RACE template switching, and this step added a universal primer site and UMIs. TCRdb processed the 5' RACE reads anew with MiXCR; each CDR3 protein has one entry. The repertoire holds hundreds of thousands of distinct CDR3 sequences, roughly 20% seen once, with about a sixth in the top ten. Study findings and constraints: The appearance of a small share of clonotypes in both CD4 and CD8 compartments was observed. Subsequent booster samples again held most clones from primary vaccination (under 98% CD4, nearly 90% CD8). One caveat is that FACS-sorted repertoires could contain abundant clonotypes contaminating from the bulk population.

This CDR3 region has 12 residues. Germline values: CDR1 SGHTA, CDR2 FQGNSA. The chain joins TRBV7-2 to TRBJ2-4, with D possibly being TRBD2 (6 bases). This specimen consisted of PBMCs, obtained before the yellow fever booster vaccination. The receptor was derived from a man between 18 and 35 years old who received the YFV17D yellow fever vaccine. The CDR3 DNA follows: TGTGCCAGCAGCGACGTACTAGCCGAGGTATCTTTC. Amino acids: CASSDVLAEVSF.